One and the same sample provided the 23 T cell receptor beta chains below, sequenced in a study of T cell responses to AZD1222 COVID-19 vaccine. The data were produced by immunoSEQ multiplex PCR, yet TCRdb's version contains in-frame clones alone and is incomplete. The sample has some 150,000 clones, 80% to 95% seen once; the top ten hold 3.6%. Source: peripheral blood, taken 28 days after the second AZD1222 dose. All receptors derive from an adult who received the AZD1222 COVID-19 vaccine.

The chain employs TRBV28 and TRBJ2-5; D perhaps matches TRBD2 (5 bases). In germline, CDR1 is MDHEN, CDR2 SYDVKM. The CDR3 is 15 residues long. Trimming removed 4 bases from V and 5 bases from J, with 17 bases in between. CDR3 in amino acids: CASSSPATEGETQYF. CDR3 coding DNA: TGTGCCAGCAGTTCCCCGGCTACAGAGGGCGAGACCCAGTACTTC.

CDR3 sequence reads: CASSFLGQGNEKLFF. The CDR3 DNA follows: TGTGCCAGCAGTTTCCTTGGACAGGGGAATGAAAAACTGTTTTTT. The rearrangement uses TRBV28 and TRBJ1-4; 9 nucleotides align to TRBD1. The CDR3 runs to 15 residues. Germline CDR1 reads MDHEN; CDR2 reads SYDVKM. Trimming took 3 bases from V and 5 from J; bases not matched to a gene: 4.

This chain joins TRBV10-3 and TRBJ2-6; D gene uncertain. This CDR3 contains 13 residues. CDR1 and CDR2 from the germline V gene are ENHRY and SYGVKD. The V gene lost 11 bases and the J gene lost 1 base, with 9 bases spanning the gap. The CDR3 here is CAVWSSGANVLTF. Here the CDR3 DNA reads TGTGCCGTCTGGAGTTCTGGGGCCAACGTCCTGACTTTC.

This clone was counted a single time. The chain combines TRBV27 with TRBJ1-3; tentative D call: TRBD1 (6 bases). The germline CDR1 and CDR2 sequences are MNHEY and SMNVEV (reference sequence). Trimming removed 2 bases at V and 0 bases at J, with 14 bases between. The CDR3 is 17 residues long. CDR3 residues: CASSLRGTSVSGNTIYF. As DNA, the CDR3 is TGTGCCAGCAGTTTAAGGGGGACGTCCGTCTCTGGAAACACCATATATTTT.

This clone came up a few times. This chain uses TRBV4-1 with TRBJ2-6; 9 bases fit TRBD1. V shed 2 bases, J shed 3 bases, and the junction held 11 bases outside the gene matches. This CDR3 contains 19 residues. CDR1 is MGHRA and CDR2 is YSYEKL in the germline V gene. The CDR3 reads CASSQPGQGIEFGANVLTF. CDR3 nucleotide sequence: TGCGCCAGCAGCCAACCGGGACAGGGAATTGAATTTGGGGCCAACGTCCTGACTTTC.

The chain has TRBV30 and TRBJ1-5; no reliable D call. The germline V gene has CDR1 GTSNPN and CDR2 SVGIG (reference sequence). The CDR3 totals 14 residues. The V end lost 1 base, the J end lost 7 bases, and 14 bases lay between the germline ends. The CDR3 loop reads CAWSGRSTGQPQHF. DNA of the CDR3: TGTGCCTGGAGTGGCCGCAGTACGGGGCAGCCCCAGCATTTT.

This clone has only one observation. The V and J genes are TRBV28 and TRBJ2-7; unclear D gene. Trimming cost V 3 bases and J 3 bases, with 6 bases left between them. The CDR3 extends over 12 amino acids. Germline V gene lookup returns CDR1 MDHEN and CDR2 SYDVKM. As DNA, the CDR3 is TGTGCCAGCAGTTTCCCTCGCTACGAGCAGTACTTC. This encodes CASSFPRYEQYF.

Here the CDR3 DNA reads TGTGCCAGTAGTTTGGCTAGCGGAGCAACCTACGAGCAGTACTTC. It translates to CASSLASGATYEQYF. The J gene is TRBJ2-7, the V gene TRBV19, with 7 bases matching TRBD2. This CDR3 is 15 amino acids long. The V and J ends lost 5 bases and 2 bases, in that order; junction bases with no gene match: 9. The germline CDR1 and CDR2 sequences are LNHDA and SQIVND (reference sequence).

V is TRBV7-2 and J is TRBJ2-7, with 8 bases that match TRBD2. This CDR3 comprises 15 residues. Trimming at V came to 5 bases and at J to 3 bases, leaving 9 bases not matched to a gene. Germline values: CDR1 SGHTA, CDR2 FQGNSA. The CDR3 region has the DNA TGTGCCAGCAGCCCAGCCCCTAGCGGGTACTACGAGCAGTACTTC. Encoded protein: CASSPAPSGYYEQYF.

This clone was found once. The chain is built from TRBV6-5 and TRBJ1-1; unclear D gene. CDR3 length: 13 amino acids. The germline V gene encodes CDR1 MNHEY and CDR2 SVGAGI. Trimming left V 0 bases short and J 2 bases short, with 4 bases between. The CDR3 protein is CASSYSTNTEAFF. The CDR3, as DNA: TGTGCCAGCAGTTACTCAACAAACACTGAAGCTTTCTTT.

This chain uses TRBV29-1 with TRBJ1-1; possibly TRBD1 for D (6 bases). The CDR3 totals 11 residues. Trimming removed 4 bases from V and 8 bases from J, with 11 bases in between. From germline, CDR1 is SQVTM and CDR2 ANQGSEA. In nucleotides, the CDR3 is TGCAGCGTTGGAAACCAGGGGGAAGCTTTCTTT. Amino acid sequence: CSVGNQGEAFF.

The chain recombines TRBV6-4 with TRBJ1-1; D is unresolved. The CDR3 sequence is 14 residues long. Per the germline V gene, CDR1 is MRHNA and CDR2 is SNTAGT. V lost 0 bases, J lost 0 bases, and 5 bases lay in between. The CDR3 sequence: CASSDSRLNTEAFF. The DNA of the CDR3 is TGTGCCAGCAGTGACTCTAGGTTGAACACTGAAGCTTTCTTT.

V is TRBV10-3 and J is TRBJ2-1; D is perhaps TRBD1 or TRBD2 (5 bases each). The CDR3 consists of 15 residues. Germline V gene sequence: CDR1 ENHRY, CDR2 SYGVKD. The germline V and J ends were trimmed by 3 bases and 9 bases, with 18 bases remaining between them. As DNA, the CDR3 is TGTGCCATCAGTGAAGGGCTAGAGGGGATGGCTGAGCAGTTCTTC. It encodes CAISEGLEGMAEQFF.

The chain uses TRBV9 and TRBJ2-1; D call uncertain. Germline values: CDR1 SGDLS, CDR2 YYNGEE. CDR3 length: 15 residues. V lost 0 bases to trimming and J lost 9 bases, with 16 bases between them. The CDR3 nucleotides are TGTGCCAGCAGCGTAGATCAACCCCCATTGGGTGAGCAGTTCTTC. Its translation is CASSVDQPPLGEQFF.

The CDR3 DNA is TGCAGCGTTGTGGGGCCCGAGCGTGGCTACACCTTC. Protein: CSVVGPERGYTF. The rearrangement uses TRBV29-1 and TRBJ1-2; weak D call: TRBD1 (5 bases). The CDR3 runs 12 residues. V was trimmed by 4 bases and J by 7 bases, leaving 13 bases between them. Looked up from germline, CDR1 is SQVTM and CDR2 is ANQGSEA.

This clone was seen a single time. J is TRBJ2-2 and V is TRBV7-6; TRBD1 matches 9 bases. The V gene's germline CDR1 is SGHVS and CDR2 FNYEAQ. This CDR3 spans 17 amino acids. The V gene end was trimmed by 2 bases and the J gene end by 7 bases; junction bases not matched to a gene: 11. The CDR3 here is CASSLLGNRGLVGELFF. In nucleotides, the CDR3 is TGTGCCAGCAGCTTACTCGGGAACAGGGGGCTTGTCGGGGAGCTGTTTTTT.

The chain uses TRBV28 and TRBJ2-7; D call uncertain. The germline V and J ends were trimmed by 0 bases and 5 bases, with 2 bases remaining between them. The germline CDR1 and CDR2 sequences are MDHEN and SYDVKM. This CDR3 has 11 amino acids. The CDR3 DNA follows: TGTGCCAGCAGTTTATGGGACGAGCAGTACTTC. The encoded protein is CASSLWDEQYF.

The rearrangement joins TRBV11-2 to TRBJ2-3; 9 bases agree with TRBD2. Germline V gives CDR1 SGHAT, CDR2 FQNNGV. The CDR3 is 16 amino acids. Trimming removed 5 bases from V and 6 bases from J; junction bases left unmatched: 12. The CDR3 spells CASSRSGGLAPDTQYF. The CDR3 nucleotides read TGTGCCAGCAGCCGTAGTGGGGGACTAGCACCCGATACGCAGTATTTT.

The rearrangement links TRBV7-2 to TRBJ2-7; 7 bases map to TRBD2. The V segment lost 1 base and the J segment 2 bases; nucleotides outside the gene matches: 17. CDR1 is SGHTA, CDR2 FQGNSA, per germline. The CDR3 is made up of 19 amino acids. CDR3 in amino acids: CASSLETYNREGLAYEQYF. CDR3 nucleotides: TGTGCCAGCAGCTTAGAAACCTATAATAGGGAGGGCCTCGCCTACGAGCAGTACTTC. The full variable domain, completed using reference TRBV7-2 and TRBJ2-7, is GAGVSQSPSNKVTEKGKDVELRCDPISGHTALYWYRQSLGQGLEFLIYFQGNSAPDKSGLPSDRFSAERTGGSVSTLTIQRTQQEDSAVYLCASSLETYNREGLAYEQYFGPGTRLTVT.

In DNA, the CDR3 is TGTGCCAGCAGCCGTGGGGACAGGGGGATCACCGGGGAGCTGTTTTTT. It yields the protein CASSRGDRGITGELFF. This rearrangement joins TRBV5-8 to TRBJ2-2; 11 bases match TRBD1. The germline V gene has CDR1 SGHTS and CDR2 YDEGEE. V shed 4 bases, J shed 4 bases, and the junction held 6 bases outside the gene matches. This CDR3 region has 16 residues.

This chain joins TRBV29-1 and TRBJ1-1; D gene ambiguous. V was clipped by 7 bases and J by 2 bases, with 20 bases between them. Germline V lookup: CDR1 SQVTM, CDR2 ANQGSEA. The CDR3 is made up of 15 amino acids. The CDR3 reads CSGVKQWALNTEAFF. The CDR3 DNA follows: TGCAGCGGTGTAAAACAGTGGGCGCTTAACACTGAAGCTTTCTTT.

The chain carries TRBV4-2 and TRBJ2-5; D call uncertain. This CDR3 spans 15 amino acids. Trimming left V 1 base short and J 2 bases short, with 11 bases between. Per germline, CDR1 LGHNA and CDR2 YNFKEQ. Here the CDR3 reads CASSQGQVSQETQYF. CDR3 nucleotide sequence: TGTGCCAGCAGCCAAGGGCAGGTGTCGCAAGAGACCCAGTACTTC.

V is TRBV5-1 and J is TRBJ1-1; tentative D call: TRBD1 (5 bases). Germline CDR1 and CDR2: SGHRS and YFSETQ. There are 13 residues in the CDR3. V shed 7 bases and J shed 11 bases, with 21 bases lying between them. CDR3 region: CASAIRDSEAAFF. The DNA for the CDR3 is TGCGCCAGCGCGATCCGGGACTCAGAAGCCGCTTTCTTT.